Listed below are T cell receptor beta chains from one sample, sequenced in a study of blood T cell repertoires in COVID-19. The table came from immunoSEQ multiplex PCR; TCRdb's copy has only in-frame clones and leaves some out. The table records approximately 300,000 clones, 70% to 90% of them present only once. The sequencing input was peripheral blood. The receptors come from a human donor with COVID-19, enrolled during active disease. The donor label of this sample is uncertain. The conserved cysteine and the conserved F or W are not part of the CDR3 here. Fields, in order: V gene, J gene, CDR3 protein.

V gene: TRBV28; J gene: TRBJ2-3; CDR3 protein: ASSRRGPDTQY
V gene: TRBV7-3; J gene: TRBJ2-2; CDR3 protein: ASSLTGRGTGELF
V gene: TRBV7-2; J gene: TRBJ2-3; CDR3 protein: ASRGLVSTDTQY
V gene: TRBV28; J gene: TRBJ1-4; CDR3 protein: ASSIANIRGGPAEKLF
V gene: TRBV6-1; J gene: TRBJ1-5; CDR3 protein: ASSEVDQPQH
V gene: TRBV19; J gene: TRBJ1-4; CDR3 protein: ASRNRNRTGVTNEKLF
V gene: TRBV14; J gene: TRBJ2-7; CDR3 protein: ASRRTGNSYEQY
V gene: TRBV28; J gene: TRBJ2-1; CDR3 protein: ASSLSSRGKQF
V gene: TRBV27; J gene: TRBJ1-6; CDR3 protein: ASSPRDGTGTPWVSPLH
V gene: TRBV19; J gene: TRBJ2-5; CDR3 protein: ASSIVGGRETQY
V gene: TRBV28; J gene: TRBJ2-7; CDR3 protein: ASSFPTGGNYEQY
V gene: TRBV28; J gene: TRBJ2-1; CDR3 protein: ASSFRAGAPSYNEQF
V gene: TRBV30; J gene: TRBJ2-6; CDR3 protein: AWGLAVSGANVLT
V gene: TRBV13; J gene: TRBJ2-7; CDR3 protein: ASSLLGGELEQY
V gene: TRBV5-1; J gene: TRBJ1-6; CDR3 protein: ASTPGQGSVNSPLH
V gene: TRBV15; J gene: TRBJ2-7; CDR3 protein: ATSRDLVGTYEQY
V gene: TRBV12-3/TRBV12-4; J gene: TRBJ1-5; CDR3 protein: ASSFQNQPQH
V gene: TRBV7-8; J gene: TRBJ1-2; CDR3 protein: ASSNAPQGVKRLYGYT
V gene: TRBV7-9; J gene: TRBJ2-1; CDR3 protein: ASSPRLGLAGNEQF
V gene: TRBV12-3/TRBV12-4; J gene: TRBJ1-1; CDR3 protein: ASILDRDSTAF